Below, 4 T cell receptor beta chains from the same sample are listed, as sequenced in a study of blood T cell repertoires in COVID-19. The data were produced by immunoSEQ multiplex PCR, yet TCRdb's version contains in-frame clones alone and is incomplete. The repertoire has 200,000 to 250,000 clones, about 86% of them found once; the top ten carry about 8.9%. The sequenced sample was PBMCs or T cells enriched from blood (not recorded which). The receptor source for this set is a woman aged 50 to 60 with acute COVID-19.

Notes on this clone: Other DNA sequences from this sample encode an identical CDR3 as well. The gene calls are TRBV10-3 and TRBJ1-5; 11 bases agree with TRBD1. Trimming cost V 4 bases and J 2 bases; bases outside gene matches: 1. Germline loops: CDR1 ENHRY, CDR2 SYGVKD. This CDR3 has 15 amino acids. The CDR3 here is CAISGGQGGNQPQHF. CDR3 DNA sequence: TGTGCCATCAGTGGGGGACAGGGGGGCAATCAGCCCCAGCATTTT.

This chain joins TRBV30 and TRBJ1-1; 8 bases agree with TRBD1. Per the germline V gene, CDR1 is GTSNPN and CDR2 is SVGIG (reference sequence). This CDR3 is built from 13 residues. The J segment lost 2 bases and the V segment lost 5 bases, leaving 4 bases of the junction unmatched. CDR3 DNA: TGTGCCTGGGGAGGACAGGGAAACACTGAAGCTTTCTTT. It specifies CAWGGQGNTEAFF.

The CDR3 region has the DNA TGTGCCAGCTGGCAAGACGGAGTAGTTGAAGCTTTCTTT. Translation gives CASWQDGVVEAFF. The chain has TRBV2 and TRBJ1-1; D not certain. Per the germline V gene, CDR1 is SNHLY and CDR2 is FYNNEI. The V and J ends lost 8 bases and 7 bases respectively, with 17 bases between them. The CDR3 runs to 13 residues. Based on the CDR3 plus reference TRBV2 and TRBJ1-1, the full variable domain is EPEVTQTPSHQVTQMGQEVILRCVPISNHLYFYWYRQILGQKVEFLVSFYNNEISEKSEIFDDQFSVERPDGSNFTLKIRSTKLEDSAMYFCASWQDGVVEAFFGQGTRLTVV.

This clone came up once. CDR3 amino acids: CASSLAHSNTGELFF. In DNA form, the CDR3 reads TGCGCCAGCAGCTTGGCTCACAGTAACACCGGGGAGCTGTTTTTT. V and J are TRBV5-1 and TRBJ2-2; D remains ambiguous. The V end was cut by 0 bases, the J end by 2 bases, with 8 bases between. Germline V gives CDR1 SGHRS, CDR2 YFSETQ. The CDR3 is made up of 15 amino acids.